This T cell receptor beta chain is from a study of T-cell reconstitution after alpha-beta-depleted transplantation in children. In germline, CDR1 is LNHNV, CDR2 YYDKDF (reference sequence). V lost 2 bases, J lost 2 bases, and 7 bases stayed unmatched. This CDR3 spans 16 amino acids. In this sample, this clonotype turned up a few times. Preparation of the TCRbeta library was carried out with unique molecular identifiers. MiXCR, run by TCRdb on the PCR reads, gives a single entry per CDR3 protein. The sample includes about 610,000 distinct CDR3 sequences, more than 9% seen only once; the top ten take 4% to 5%.

The TCR was taken from a human donor who donated a stem cell graft to a child with acute myeloid leukemia. The sequencing here drew on PBMCs from the stem cell graft donor, taken from the stem cell graft. This chain connects TRBV15 to TRBJ2-7, with 9 bases aligning to TRBD1. The CDR3 reads CATSRSRTGAAYEQYF. DNA for the CDR3: TGTGCCACCAGCAGATCGAGGACAGGGGCGGCCTACGAGCAGTACTTC. Variable domain in full (rest from reference TRBV15 and TRBJ2-7): DAMVIQNPRYQVTQFGKPVTLSCSQTLNHNVMYWYQQKSSQAPKLLFHYYDKDFNNEADTPDNFQSRRPNTSFCFLDIRSPGLGDTAMYLCATSRSRTGAAYEQYFGPGTRLTVT.